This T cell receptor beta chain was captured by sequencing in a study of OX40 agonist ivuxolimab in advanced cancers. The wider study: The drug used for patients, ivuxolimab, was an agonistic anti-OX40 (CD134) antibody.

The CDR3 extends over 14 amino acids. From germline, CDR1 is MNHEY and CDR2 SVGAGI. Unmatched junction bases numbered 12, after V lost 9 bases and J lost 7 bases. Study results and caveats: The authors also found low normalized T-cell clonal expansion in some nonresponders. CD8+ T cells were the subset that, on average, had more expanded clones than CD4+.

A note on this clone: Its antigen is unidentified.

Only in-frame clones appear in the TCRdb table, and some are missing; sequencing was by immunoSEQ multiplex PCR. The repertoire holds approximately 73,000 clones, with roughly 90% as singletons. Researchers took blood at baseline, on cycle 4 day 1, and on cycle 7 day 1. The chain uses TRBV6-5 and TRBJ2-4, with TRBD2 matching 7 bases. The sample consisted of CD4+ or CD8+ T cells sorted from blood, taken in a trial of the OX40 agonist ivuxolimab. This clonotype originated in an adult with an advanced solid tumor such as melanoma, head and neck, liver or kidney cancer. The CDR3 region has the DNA TGTGCCAGTTCAGCCGGGACTATGGGGAACATTCAGTACTTC. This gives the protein CASSAGTMGNIQYF.